These 32 T cell receptor beta chains were all obtained from the same sample, sequenced in a study of blood T cells in healthy people across ages. The second PCR ran about 6 to 11 cycles with a sample-barcoded 5' primer and J-beta primers. A single record per CDR3 protein comes from TCRdb applying MiXCR to the 5' RACE reads. The table records about 650,000 distinct CDR3 sequences, around 32% of them present only once. Sequencing used blood. All receptors come from a woman aged 80 or older in good health.

J is TRBJ2-5 and V is TRBV4-2; 7 positions agree with TRBD2. The J call could be wrong; TRBJ2-7 is a better fit for the DNA end. There are 14 residues in the CDR3. Germline V CDR1 and CDR2: LGHNA, YNFKEQ. The CDR3 sequence: CASSLGLRGDEQYF. Here the CDR3 DNA reads TGTGCCAGCAGCTTAGGCCTTCGGGGGGACGAGCAGTACTTC.

A remark on this clonotype: A much larger clone sits a single nucleotide away, making a read error possible. The rearrangement uses TRBV5-1 and TRBJ2-1; 8 nucleotides match TRBD2. The V gene end was trimmed by 7 bases and the J gene end by 5 bases; junction bases not matched to a gene: 14. Germline V gene sequence: CDR1 SGHRS, CDR2 YFSETQ. This CDR3 comprises 16 residues. CDR3 bases: TGCGCCAGCGGCCAACTCGGGGGGGTAGCCAACAATGAGCAGTTCTTC. Translating gives CASGQLGGVANNEQFF.

This clonotype was counted a few times. This chain links TRBV2 with TRBJ1-5; no clear D. V shed 2 bases and J shed 4 bases, with 12 bases lying between them. The CDR3 has 15 residues. Germline V CDR1 and CDR2: SNHLY, FYNNEI. As DNA, the CDR3 is TGTGCCAGCAGTGAAAGGTGGGCAGTAAATCAGCCCCAGCATTTT. Translated: CASSERWAVNQPQHF. The entire variable domain, with the rest obtained from reference TRBV2 and TRBJ1-5, is as follows: EPEVTQTPSHQVTQMGQEVILRCVPISNHLYFYWYRQILGQKVEFLVSFYNNEISEKSEIFDDQFSVERPDGSNFTLKIRSTKLEDSAMYFCASSERWAVNQPQHFGDGTRLSIL.

Concerning this clonotype: With a much larger clone just one base away, this may be a read error. V is TRBV5-1 and J is TRBJ1-4, with 7 bases aligning to TRBD1. CDR1 SGHRS and CDR2 YFSETQ come from the germline V gene. The CDR3 runs to 15 residues. CDR3 nucleotide sequence: TGCGTCAGCAGCTCGACGGGACAGCAAGGAGAAAAACTGTTTTTT. This gives the protein CVSSSTGQQGEKLFF.

The table lists this clonotype with many counts. The V gene is TRBV7-2, the J gene TRBJ2-5; perhaps TRBD2 as D (7 bases). Germline CDR1 reads SGHTA; CDR2 reads FQGNSA. The CDR3 sequence is 15 residues long. V lost 1 base to trimming and J lost 1 base, with 10 bases between them. CDR3: CASSLGGGPQETQYF. CDR3 DNA sequence: TGTGCCAGCAGCTTAGGGGGGGGGCCCCAAGAGACCCAGTACTTC.

This clonotype is medium-sized (0.01 to 0.1%) in the sample. The J gene is TRBJ2-1, the V gene TRBV20-1, with a weak D call TRBD2 (7 bases). This CDR3 region has 12 residues. Looked up from germline, CDR1 is DFQATT and CDR2 is SNEGSKA (reference sequence). CDR3 sequence reads: CGGGLPPNEQFF. Written as DNA, the CDR3 is TGCGGGGGGGGCCTGCCGCCCAATGAGCAGTTCTTC.

The sample holds many counts of this clonotype. The chain carries TRBV5-4 and TRBJ2-7, with D possibly being TRBD2 (6 bases). This CDR3 region has 15 residues. V was shortened by 4 bases and J by 5 bases, with 19 bases between the two germline ends. Per the germline V gene, CDR1 is SGHNT and CDR2 is YYREEE (reference sequence). The CDR3 loop is CASSLDGGTYNEQYF. Written as DNA, the CDR3 is TGTGCCAGCAGCCTGGACGGAGGGACCTACAACGAGCAGTACTTC.

The chain recombines TRBV20-1 with TRBJ1-5; unclear D gene. The CDR3 is made up of 15 amino acids. The ends were cut back, 0 bases at V and 2 bases at J, with 11 bases in the middle. From germline, CDR1 is DFQATT and CDR2 SNEGSKA (reference sequence). CDR3: CSARDSLAGNQPQHF. Here the CDR3 DNA reads TGCAGTGCTAGAGATTCCCTCGCAGGCAATCAGCCCCAGCATTTT.

Only a few counts were recorded for this clonotype. The chain links TRBV20-1 to TRBJ2-5; 14 bases map to TRBD2. Unmatched junction bases numbered 11, after V lost 5 bases and J lost 3 bases. This CDR3 contains 17 residues. CDR1 DFQATT and CDR2 SNEGSKA come from the germline V gene (reference sequence). The chain's CDR3 is CSALRLAGGTGKETQYF. The CDR3 DNA follows: TGCAGTGCTCTTCGACTAGCGGGAGGGACCGGTAAAGAGACCCAGTACTTC.

This clonotype was detected many times. The chain has TRBV7-6 and TRBJ2-3; a weak D match, TRBD1 (6 bases). The ends were cut back, 2 bases at V and 5 bases at J, with 14 bases in the middle. Germline V CDR1 and CDR2: SGHVS, FNYEAQ. CDR3 length: 15 residues. This CDR3 is CASSLIPGTIDTQYF. CDR3 sequence (DNA): TGTGCCAGCAGCTTAATACCAGGGACAATAGATACGCAGTATTTT. Using reference TRBV7-6 and TRBJ2-3 for the parts outside the CDR3, the full variable domain is GAGVSQSPRYKVTKRGQDVALRCDPISGHVSLYWYRQALGQGPEFLTYFNYEAQQDKSGLPNDRFSAERPEGSISTLTIQRTEQRDSAMYRCASSLIPGTIDTQYFGPGTRLTVL.

This clonotype was recorded a few times. This chain uses TRBV20-1 with TRBJ1-5, with 7 bases lining up with TRBD1. The CDR3 is made up of 14 amino acids. The germline CDR1 and CDR2 sequences are DFQATT and SNEGSKA (reference sequence). Trimming removed 0 bases from V and 8 bases from J; junction bases left unmatched: 7. The CDR3, as DNA: TGCAGTGCTAGAGATGGTGAGGGGGCGAAGCCCCAGCATTTT. Translated, it gives CSARDGEGAKPQHF.

This clonotype was found a few times. This chain connects TRBV6-1 to TRBJ1-1, with 10 bases aligning to TRBD1. V lost 5 bases to trimming and J lost 5 bases; unmatched junction nucleotides: 5. The germline V gene encodes CDR1 MNHNS and CDR2 SASEGT. This CDR3 contains 14 residues. The CDR3 nucleotides read TGTGCCAGCAGTACCCGGACAGGGGGGACTGAAGCTTTCTTT. It specifies CASSTRTGGTEAFF.

Regarding this clonotype: One base away lies a much larger clone, so this may be a sequencing read error. The chain employs TRBV9 and TRBJ1-6; 9 bases are shared with TRBD1. The germline V gene encodes CDR1 SGDLS and CDR2 YYNGEE. The J segment lost 12 bases and the V segment lost 3 bases, leaving 7 bases of the junction unmatched. CDR3 length equals 14 residues. The CDR3, as DNA: TGTGCCAGCAGCGGCCGGGACAGGGTTTTACCCCTCCACTTT. Its translation: CASSGRDRVLPLHF.

This clonotype was found many times. The chain couples TRBV20-1 to TRBJ1-2; TRBD1 agrees at 8 bases. The CDR3 is 15 amino acids. Germline trimming cut 4 bases from V and 5 bases from J; bases unmatched to any gene: 12. Germline V gene sequence: CDR1 DFQATT, CDR2 SNEGSKA (reference sequence). The CDR3 protein is CSANRRDRPTYGYTF. The CDR3 nucleotides read TGCAGTGCTAACCGAAGGGACAGGCCTACTTATGGCTACACCTTC.

Points on this clonotype: A much larger clone lies one base from this, so it may be a read error. The chain has TRBV20-1 and TRBJ2-3; no definite D call. CDR3 length: 11 residues. Germline CDR1 DFQATT, CDR2 SNEGSKA (reference sequence). The CDR3 bases are TGCGGTGCTAGAGTCTCCGATACGCAGTATTTT. Translation gives CGARVSDTQYF.

As for this clonotype: Possible read error: a much larger clone is one base away. V and J are TRBV7-9 and TRBJ2-5, with D hard to call. The germline V gene encodes CDR1 SEHNR and CDR2 FQNEAQ (reference sequence). The CDR3 covers 18 residues. Trimming pared 0 bases from V and 7 bases from J, leaving 24 bases between. CDR3 in amino acids: CASSLATLARAPEGTQYF. The CDR3 coding sequence is TGTGCCAGCAGCTTAGCAACATTAGCCCGAGCCCCGGAAGGGACCCAGTACTTC.

Of note for this clonotype: One base away lies a much larger clone, so this may be a sequencing read error. The gene calls are TRBV9 and TRBJ2-3; 9 bases map to TRBD1. This CDR3 is 15 amino acids long. Germline CDR1 SGDLS, CDR2 YYNGEE. The CDR3 region is CAGSAGTGRGDTQYF. For the CDR3, the DNA is TGTGCCGGCAGCGCCGGGACAGGGAGGGGAGATACGCAGTATTTT.

This clonotype was seen ten or more times. V gene TRBV24-1 combines with J gene TRBJ1-5, with TRBD1 matching 7 bases. V was clipped by 4 bases and J by 2 bases; unmatched bases: 7. The V gene's germline CDR1 is KGHDR and CDR2 SFDVKD. CDR3 length: 16 amino acids. CDR3 residues: CATSDHVGQGNQPQHF. In DNA, the CDR3 is TGTGCCACCAGTGACCACGTAGGACAGGGCAATCAGCCCCAGCATTTT.

The table lists this clonotype with many counts. The V and J genes are TRBV7-9 and TRBJ2-7; 9 bases are shared with TRBD1. The CDR3 runs 14 residues. The ends lost 5 bases at V and 6 bases at J; junction bases unmatched: 8. CDR1 is SEHNR and CDR2 is FQNEAQ in the germline V gene (reference sequence). The CDR3 nucleotides are TGTGCCAGCAGCCTGTCCGGGACAGGGAGCGAGCAGTACTTC. It yields the protein CASSLSGTGSEQYF.

This clonotype was seen repeatedly, ten times or more. The genes are TRBV5-1 and TRBJ2-5; D gene uncertain. Germline CDR1 and CDR2: SGHRS and YFSETQ. V was clipped by 0 bases and J by 7 bases, with 13 bases between them. This CDR3 spans 14 amino acids. The CDR3, as DNA: TGCGCCAGCAGCTTGGGCGAGAGCGTCGGGACCCAGTACTTC. This gives the protein CASSLGESVGTQYF.

This clonotype was recorded many times. The chain couples TRBV7-9 to TRBJ2-7; TRBD1 matches at 8 bases. Trimming removed 1 base from V and 5 bases from J; junction bases left unmatched: 10. In germline, CDR1 is SEHNR, CDR2 FQNEAQ (reference sequence). This CDR3 comprises 16 residues. The CDR3: CASSLGAATGDDEQYF. The CDR3 region has the DNA TGTGCCAGCAGCTTAGGGGCGGCGACAGGGGACGACGAGCAGTACTTC.

V is TRBV20-1 and J is TRBJ1-4, with a tentative D call TRBD1 (6 bases). Trimming removed 1 base at V and 5 bases at J, with 14 bases between. The length of the CDR3 is 15 residues. Looked up from germline, CDR1 is DFQATT and CDR2 is SNEGSKA (reference sequence). The CDR3 DNA is TGCAGTGCTAGAGGAGGGGGGAGAGAGAATGAAAAACTGTTTTTT. This encodes CSARGGGRENEKLFF.

This clonotype was detected many times. The V and J genes are TRBV7-9 and TRBJ2-3; 7 bases align to TRBD1. CDR3 length equals 16 residues. Germline CDR1 SEHNR, CDR2 FQNEAQ (reference sequence). With V trimmed by 5 bases and J by 2 bases, 10 bases remained unmatched. Here the CDR3 DNA reads TGTGCCAGCAGCCCCGGGACAGAACCTTTCACAGATACGCAGTATTTT. Encoded protein: CASSPGTEPFTDTQYF.

This clonotype was seen at least ten times. The chain carries TRBV28 and TRBJ2-7; possibly TRBD1 for D (5 bases). The CDR3 loop spans 16 amino acids. Germline V gene lookup returns CDR1 MDHEN and CDR2 SYDVKM. Trimming took 7 bases from V and 4 from J, leaving 23 bases between them. CDR3 sequence reads: CASTWGSQHTGYEQYF. The CDR3 nucleotides are TGTGCCAGCACCTGGGGCAGCCAACACACGGGTTACGAGCAGTACTTC.

This clonotype was seen ten or more times. The chain is built from TRBV20-1 and TRBJ2-5; D possibly corresponds to TRBD2 (5 bases). Looked up from germline, CDR1 is DFQATT and CDR2 is SNEGSKA (reference sequence). V dropped 2 bases and J dropped 1 base, with 11 bases sitting between them. The CDR3 has 14 amino acids. The CDR3 loop reads CSARRRTGQETQYF. The CDR3 DNA reads as TGCAGTGCTAGAAGGAGGACTGGCCAAGAGACCCAGTACTTC.

On this clonotype itself: One end of the junction fails to match germline, which may point to a read error. The CDR3 region has the DNA TGTGCCAGCAGCCTAGCGGGGATACTCTTCACCGGGGAGCTGTTTTTT. This encodes CASSLAGILFTGELFF. This sequence joins TRBV7-8 and TRBJ2-2, with 9 bases identical to TRBD2. Looked up from germline, CDR1 is SGHVS and CDR2 is FQNEAQ. The CDR3 sequence is 16 residues long.

At least ten counts were recorded for this clonotype. V is TRBV5-1 and J is TRBJ2-3, with TRBD2 matching 14 bases. After removal of 3 bases from V and 3 bases from J, the junction contained 6 bases not matched to a gene. The CDR3 is 17 amino acids. The V gene's germline CDR1 is SGHRS and CDR2 YFSETQ. CDR3 DNA sequence: TGCGCCAGCAGCTCTAGGACTAGCGGGGGGCTTACAGATACGCAGTATTTT. Encoded protein: CASSSRTSGGLTDTQYF.

This clonotype came up a few times. The DNA of the CDR3 is TGTGCCAGCAGTGGGGTGGACGGCCTTAACTATGGCTACACCTTC. Its protein product is CASSGVDGLNYGYTF. The chain carries TRBV25-1 and TRBJ1-2; no reliable D call. The germline V gene has CDR1 MGHDK and CDR2 SYGVNS. The CDR3 covers 15 residues. V lost 4 bases to trimming and J lost 1 base, with 13 bases between them.

This clonotype occurred many times. This chain joins TRBV29-1 and TRBJ2-1; no clear D gene. The CDR3 length is 14 residues. Germline V gene sequence: CDR1 SQVTM, CDR2 ANQGSEA. V was pared by 1 base and J by 1 base, with 8 bases between. The CDR3 reads CSVEGWGSYNEQFF. The CDR3 DNA is TGCAGCGTTGAAGGGTGGGGTTCCTACAATGAGCAGTTCTTC.

As to this clonotype: The missing conserved phenylalanine or tryptophan at the end of this CDR3 makes a read error likely. The chain couples TRBV4-2 to TRBJ1-5; D is unresolved. The length of the CDR3 is 15 residues. Trimming cost V 1 base and J 3 bases, with 10 bases left between them. Per germline, CDR1 LGHNA and CDR2 YNFKEQ. DNA for the CDR3: TGTGCCAGCAGCCAAGTTCGCAGAGACAATCAGCCCCAGCATTTA. Amino acid sequence: CASSQVRRDNQPQHL.

This clonotype was seen a handful of times. The J gene is TRBJ2-5, the V gene TRBV7-6, with D perhaps matching TRBD2 (6 bases). The V gene lost 0 bases and the J gene lost 11 bases, with 16 bases spanning the gap. The CDR3 runs 14 residues. Looked up from germline, CDR1 is SGHVS and CDR2 is FNYEAQ. Written as DNA, the CDR3 is TGTGCCAGCAGCTTAGCTGGCGGGGACCTGGAGCAGTACTTC. Residues: CASSLAGGDLEQYF.

This clonotype has more than one count but fewer than ten. The genes are TRBV10-3 and TRBJ1-6, with a tentative D call TRBD1 (5 bases). The CDR3 is made up of 17 amino acids. Germline assignment: CDR1 ENHRY and CDR2 SYGVKD. V lost 2 bases and J 6 bases, leaving 17 bases between the germline ends. CDR3 loop: CAISEPKGRGGNSPLHF. CDR3 DNA: TGTGCCATCAGTGAGCCCAAAGGGAGGGGAGGTAATTCACCCCTCCACTTT.